The entry that follows covers one T cell receptor (beta chain) sequence. The data belong to a study of CD4 T cells in relation to SARS-CoV-2 and coronaviruses. Sequenced by immunoSEQ multiplex PCR; TCRdb stores in-frame clones only, minus some. This table holds 50,000 to 70,000 clones, approximately 87% found once. CD4+ T cells from unexposed donors were obtained before the COVID-19 pandemic (2011-2018). CDR1 and CDR2 (germline): MDHEN, SYDVKM. V was pared by 7 bases and J by 2 bases, with 10 bases of the junction left unmatched. This CDR3 region has 16 residues. V gene TRBV28 combines with J gene TRBJ2-7, with 11 bases matching TRBD2. The receptor comes from a human donor in good health. Sequenced sample: memory CD4+ T cells from PBMCs. The CDR3 DNA reads as TGTGCCAGCAAAAACTCACTAGCGGGGGTAGCCTACGAGCAGTACTTC. Translation: CASKNSLAGVAYEQYF.